This TCR beta chain was identified during a study of chemoradiotherapy in HPV16-positive cancers. Overall study: Candidate HPV-specific clones and shared TCR motifs came from a couple of HPV16-positive patients. Notes on the study in general: In HPV16-positive patients, HPV-responsive T-cell expansion tracked better recurrence-free survival. Candidate HPV-specific clones and E7-related TCR motifs grew in tumor during treatment. Only two HPV16-positive patients supplied the functional HPV-specificity definition.

Profiled with immunoSEQ multiplex PCR; TCRdb holds only in-frame clones, not every one. Among 25,000 to 30,000 clones listed, roughly 84% were seen once. Comments on this clone: Its antigen is still unknown.

This sample comprised blood, obtained from a patient who underwent chemoradiotherapy. The receptor comes from a human donor with HPV-associated anogenital cancer.

CDR3 DNA sequence: TGTGCCAGCAGCGTAGATGGAGGGGACTATGAGCAGTTCTTC. It encodes CASSVDGGDYEQFF. The chain recombines TRBV9 with TRBJ2-1; possible D gene TRBD2, 6 bases. V lost 0 bases to trimming and J lost 8 bases, with 12 bases between them. The CDR3 is 14 residues long. Germline V gene lookup returns CDR1 SGDLS and CDR2 YYNGEE. The full variable domain, in which reference TRBV9 and TRBJ2-1 provide the parts outside the CDR3, is DSGVTQTPKHLITATGQRVTLRCSPRSGDLSVYWYQQSLDQGLQFLIQYYNGEERAKGNILERFSAQQFPDLHSELNLSSLELGDSALYFCASSVDGGDYEQFFGPGTRLTVL.